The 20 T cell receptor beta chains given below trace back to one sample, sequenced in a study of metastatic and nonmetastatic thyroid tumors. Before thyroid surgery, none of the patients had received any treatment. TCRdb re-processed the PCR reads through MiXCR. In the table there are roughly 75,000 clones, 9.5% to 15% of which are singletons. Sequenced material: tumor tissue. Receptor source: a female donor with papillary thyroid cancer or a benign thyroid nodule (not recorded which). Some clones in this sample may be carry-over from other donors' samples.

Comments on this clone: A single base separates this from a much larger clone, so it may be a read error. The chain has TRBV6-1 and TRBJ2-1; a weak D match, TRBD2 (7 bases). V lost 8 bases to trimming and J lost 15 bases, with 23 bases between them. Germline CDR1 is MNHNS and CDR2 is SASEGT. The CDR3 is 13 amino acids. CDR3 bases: TGTGCCAGCGGACAGCTCCGGGGCGGGAGAAGGTTCTTC. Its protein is CASGQLRGGRRFF.

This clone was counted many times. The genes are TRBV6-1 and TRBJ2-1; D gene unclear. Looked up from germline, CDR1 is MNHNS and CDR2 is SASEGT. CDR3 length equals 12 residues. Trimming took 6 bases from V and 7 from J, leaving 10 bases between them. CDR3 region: CASSPGKNEQFF. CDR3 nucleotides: TGTGCCAGCAGCCCGGGTAAAAATGAGCAGTTCTTC.

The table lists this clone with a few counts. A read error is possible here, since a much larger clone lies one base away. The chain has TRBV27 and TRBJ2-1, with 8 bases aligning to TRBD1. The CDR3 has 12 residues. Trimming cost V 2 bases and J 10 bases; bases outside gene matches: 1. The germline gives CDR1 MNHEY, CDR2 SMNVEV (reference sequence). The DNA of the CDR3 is TGTGCCAGCAGTTTAGGACAGGGCGAGCAGTTCTTC. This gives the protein CASSLGQGEQFF.

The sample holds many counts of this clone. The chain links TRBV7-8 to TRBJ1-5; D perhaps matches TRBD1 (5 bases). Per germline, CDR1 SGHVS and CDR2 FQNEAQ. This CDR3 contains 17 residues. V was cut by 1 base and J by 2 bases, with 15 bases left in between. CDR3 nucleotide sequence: TGTGCCAGCAGCTTAGAAGGTCCCGGGACGGGCAATCAGCCCCAGCATTTT. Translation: CASSLEGPGTGNQPQHF.

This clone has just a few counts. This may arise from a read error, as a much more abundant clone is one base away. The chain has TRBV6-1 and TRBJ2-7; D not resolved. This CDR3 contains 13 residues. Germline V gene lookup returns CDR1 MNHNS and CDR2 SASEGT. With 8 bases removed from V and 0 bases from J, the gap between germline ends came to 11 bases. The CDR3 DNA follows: TGTGCCAGCTTGGAACACATCTCCTACGAGCAGTACTTC. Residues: CASLEHISYEQYF.

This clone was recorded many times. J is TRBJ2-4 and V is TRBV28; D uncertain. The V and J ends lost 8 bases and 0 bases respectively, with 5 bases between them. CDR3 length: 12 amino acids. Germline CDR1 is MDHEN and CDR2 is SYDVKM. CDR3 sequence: CASGLAKNIQYF. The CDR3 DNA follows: TGTGCCAGCGGGCTAGCCAAAAACATTCAGTACTTC. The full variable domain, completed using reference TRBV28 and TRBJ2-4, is DVKVTQSSRYLVKRTGEKVFLECVQDMDHENMFWYRQDPGLGLRLIYFSYDVKMKEKGDIPEGYSVSREKKERFSLILESASTNQTSMYLCASGLAKNIQYFGAGTRLSVL.

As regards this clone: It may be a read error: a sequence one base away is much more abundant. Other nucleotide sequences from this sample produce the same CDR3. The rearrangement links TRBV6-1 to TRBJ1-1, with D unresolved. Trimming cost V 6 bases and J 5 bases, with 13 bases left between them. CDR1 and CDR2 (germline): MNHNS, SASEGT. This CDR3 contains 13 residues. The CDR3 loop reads CASRHGPMTEAFF. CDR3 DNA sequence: TGTGCCAGCAGGCATGGTCCAATGACTGAAGCTTTCTTT.

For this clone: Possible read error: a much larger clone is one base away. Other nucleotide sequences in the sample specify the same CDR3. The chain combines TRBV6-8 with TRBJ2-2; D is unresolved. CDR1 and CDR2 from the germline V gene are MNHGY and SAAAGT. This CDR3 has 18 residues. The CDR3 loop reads CASSYLLPHLNGTGELFF. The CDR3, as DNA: TGTGCCAGCAGTTACCTGTTGCCCCACCTGAACGGCACCGGTGAGCTGTTTTTT.

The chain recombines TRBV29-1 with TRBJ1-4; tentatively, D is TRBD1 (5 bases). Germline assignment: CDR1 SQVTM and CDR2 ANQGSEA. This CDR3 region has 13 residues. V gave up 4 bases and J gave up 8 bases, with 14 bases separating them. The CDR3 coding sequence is TGCAGCGTTGTCGCCTGGGACGGCGAAAAACTGTTTTTT. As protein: CSVVAWDGEKLFF.

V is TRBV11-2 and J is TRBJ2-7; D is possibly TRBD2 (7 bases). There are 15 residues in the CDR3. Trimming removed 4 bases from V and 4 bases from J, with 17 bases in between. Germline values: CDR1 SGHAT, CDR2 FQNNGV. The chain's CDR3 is CASSSKSGTRYEQYF. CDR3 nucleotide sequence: TGTGCCAGCAGCTCGAAGAGCGGGACAAGGTACGAGCAGTACTTC.

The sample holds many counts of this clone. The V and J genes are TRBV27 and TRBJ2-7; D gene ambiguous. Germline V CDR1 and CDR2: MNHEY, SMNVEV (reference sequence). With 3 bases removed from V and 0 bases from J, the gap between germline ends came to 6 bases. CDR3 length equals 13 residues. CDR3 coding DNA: TGTGCCAGCAGTTTGGACCTCTCCTACGAGCAGTACTTC. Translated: CASSLDLSYEQYF.

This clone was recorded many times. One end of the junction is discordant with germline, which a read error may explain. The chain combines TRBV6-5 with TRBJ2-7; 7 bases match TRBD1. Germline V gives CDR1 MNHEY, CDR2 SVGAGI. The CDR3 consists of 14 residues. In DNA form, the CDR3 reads TGTGCCAGCAGTTACTCGGACAGGCCCTACGAGCAGTGCTTC. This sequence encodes CASSYSDRPYEQCF.

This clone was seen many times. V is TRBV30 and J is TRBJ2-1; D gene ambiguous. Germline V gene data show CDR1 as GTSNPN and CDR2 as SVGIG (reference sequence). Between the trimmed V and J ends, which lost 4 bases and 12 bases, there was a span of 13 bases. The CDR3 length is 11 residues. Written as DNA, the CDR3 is TGTGCCTGGAACCTAGAGGTCCGGCAGTTCTTC. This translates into CAWNLEVRQFF. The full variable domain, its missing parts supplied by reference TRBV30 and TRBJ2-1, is SQTIHQWPATLVQPVGSPLSLECTVEGTSNPNLYWYRQAAGRGLQLLFYSVGIGQISSEVPQNLSASRPQDRQFILSSKKLLLSDSGFYLCAWNLEVRQFFGPGTRLTVL.

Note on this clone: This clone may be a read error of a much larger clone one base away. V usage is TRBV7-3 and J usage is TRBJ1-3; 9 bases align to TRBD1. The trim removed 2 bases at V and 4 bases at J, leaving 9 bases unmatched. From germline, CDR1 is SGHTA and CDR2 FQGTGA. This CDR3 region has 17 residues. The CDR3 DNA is TGTGCCAGCAGCTTATTGTCGGGACAGGGCACAGGAAACACCATATATTTT. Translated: CASSLLSGQGTGNTIYF.

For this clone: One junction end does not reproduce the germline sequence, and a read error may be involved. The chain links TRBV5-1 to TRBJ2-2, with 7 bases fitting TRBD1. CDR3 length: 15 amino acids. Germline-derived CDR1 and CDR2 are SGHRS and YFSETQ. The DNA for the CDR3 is TGCGCCAGCAGGGGACAGTGGGCGAACACCTGGGAGCTGTTTTTT. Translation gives CASRGQWANTWELFF.

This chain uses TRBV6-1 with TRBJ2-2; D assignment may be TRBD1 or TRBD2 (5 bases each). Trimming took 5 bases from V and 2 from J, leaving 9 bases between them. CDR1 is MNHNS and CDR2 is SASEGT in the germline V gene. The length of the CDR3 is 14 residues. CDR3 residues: CASSRGANTGELFF. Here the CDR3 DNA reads TGTGCCAGCAGTCGAGGGGCCAACACCGGGGAGCTGTTTTTT.

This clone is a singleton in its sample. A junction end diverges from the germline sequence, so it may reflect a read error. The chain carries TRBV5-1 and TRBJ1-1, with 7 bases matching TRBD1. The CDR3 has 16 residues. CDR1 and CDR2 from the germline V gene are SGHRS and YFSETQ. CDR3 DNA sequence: TGCGCCAGCAGCTTGCTTGGCAGGGGGATAGGCACTGAAGCTTTCTTC. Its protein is CASSLLGRGIGTEAFF.

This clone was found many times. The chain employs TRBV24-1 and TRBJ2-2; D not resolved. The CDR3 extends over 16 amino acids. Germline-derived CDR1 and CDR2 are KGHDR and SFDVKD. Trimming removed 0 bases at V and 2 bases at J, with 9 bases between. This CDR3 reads CATSDLHLDNTGELFF. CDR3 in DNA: TGTGCCACCAGTGATTTGCATCTGGATAACACCGGGGAGCTGTTTTTT.

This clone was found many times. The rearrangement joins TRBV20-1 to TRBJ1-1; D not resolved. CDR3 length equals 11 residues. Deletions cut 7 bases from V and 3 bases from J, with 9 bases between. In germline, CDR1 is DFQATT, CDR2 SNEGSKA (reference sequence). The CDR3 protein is CSVRRDTEAFF. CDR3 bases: TGCAGTGTGCGAAGGGACACTGAAGCTTTCTTT.

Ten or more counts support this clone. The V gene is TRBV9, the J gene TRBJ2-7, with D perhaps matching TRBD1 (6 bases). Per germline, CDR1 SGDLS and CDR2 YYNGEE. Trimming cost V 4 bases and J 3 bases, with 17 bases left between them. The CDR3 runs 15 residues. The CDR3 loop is CASSLTLGGSYEQYF. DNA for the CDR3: TGTGCCAGCAGCTTAACCCTAGGGGGAAGCTACGAGCAGTACTTC.